These 26 T cell receptor beta chains share one sample of origin, sequenced in a study of glioma-infiltrating T cells after dendritic cell vaccination. Generated by immunoSEQ multiplex PCR, the TCRdb table keeps only in-frame clones and is missing some. Of about 87,000 clones in the sample, over 80% were seen once. As for time point: after dendritic cell vaccination, including at tumor progression/relapse. Sequenced here: blood, sampled after dendritic cell vaccination. The receptors derive from a human donor with glioblastoma.

The chain recombines TRBV29-1 with TRBJ1-3, with TRBD1 matching 9 bases. This CDR3 is 15 amino acids long. J was trimmed by 2 bases and V by 4 bases; bases with no gene match: 6. Germline values: CDR1 SQVTM, CDR2 ANQGSEA. CDR3 DNA sequence: TGCAGCGTTGCACCGGGACAGGGAGCTGGAAACACCATATATTTT. Residues: CSVAPGQGAGNTIYF.

The CDR3 loop is CASSQEGAYSGNTIYF. The CDR3 DNA sequence: TGTGCCAGCAGCCAAGAGGGGGCTTACTCTGGAAACACCATATATTTT. This rearrangement joins TRBV4-2 to TRBJ1-3; TRBD1 is a possible D gene (6 bases). Germline lookup yields CDR1 LGHNA and CDR2 YNFKEQ. Trimming pared 0 bases from V and 0 bases from J, leaving 9 bases between. The CDR3 consists of 16 residues.

This sequence joins TRBV7-9 and TRBJ1-1, with a weak D call TRBD1 (5 bases). The CDR3 consists of 13 residues. CDR1 and CDR2 from the germline V gene are SEHNR and FQNEAQ (reference sequence). Trimming pared 5 bases from V and 5 bases from J, leaving 12 bases between. This chain's CDR3 is CASSPFDRTEAFF. The CDR3 DNA sequence: TGTGCCAGCAGCCCGTTTGACAGAACTGAAGCTTTCTTT.

This CDR3 is CASSLYRDSYNEQFF. In DNA form, the CDR3 reads TGCGCCAGCAGCTTGTACAGGGACTCCTACAATGAGCAGTTCTTC. The chain has TRBV5-1 and TRBJ2-1, with D possibly being TRBD1 (6 bases). Germline CDR1 and CDR2: SGHRS and YFSETQ. The CDR3 length is 15 residues. Trimming removed 1 base at V and 0 bases at J, with 8 bases between. Based on the CDR3 plus reference TRBV5-1 and TRBJ2-1, the full variable domain is KAGVTQTPRYLIKTRGQQVTLSCSPISGHRSVSWYQQTPGQGLQFLFEYFSETQRNKGNFPGRFSGRQFSNSRSEMNVSTLELGDSALYLCASSLYRDSYNEQFFGPGTRLTVL.

The chain combines TRBV5-1 with TRBJ1-1, with TRBD1 matching 8 bases. V lost 0 bases, J lost 5 bases, and 3 bases stayed unmatched. The CDR3 extends over 14 amino acids. CDR1 is SGHRS and CDR2 is YFSETQ in the germline V gene. The CDR3 loop reads CASSLGQGRTEAFF. For the CDR3, the DNA is TGCGCCAGCAGCTTGGGACAGGGGCGAACTGAAGCTTTCTTT.

The chain has TRBV29-1 and TRBJ1-3; no clear D. V shed 6 bases and J shed 0 bases, with 12 bases lying between them. This CDR3 spans 14 amino acids. In germline, CDR1 is SQVTM, CDR2 ANQGSEA. The CDR3 sequence: CSVADPSSGNTIYF. As DNA, the CDR3 is TGCAGCGTCGCCGACCCTAGCTCTGGAAACACCATATATTTT. Variable domain in full (rest from reference TRBV29-1 and TRBJ1-3): SAVISQKPSRDICQRGTSLTIQCQVDSQVTMMFWYRQQPGQSLTLIATANQGSEATYESGFVIDKFPISRPNLTFSTLTVSNMSPEDSSIYLCSVADPSSGNTIYFGEGSWLTVV.

The chain carries TRBV11-1 and TRBJ2-5; no clear D. Germline V gene lookup returns CDR1 SGHAT and CDR2 FQDESV (reference sequence). Trimming removed 4 bases from V and 0 bases from J, with 6 bases in between. The CDR3 loop spans 13 amino acids. CDR3 residues: CASSYDNQETQYF. The CDR3 DNA sequence: TGTGCCAGCAGCTACGACAACCAAGAGACCCAGTACTTC.

To note about this clone: This sample includes further DNA sequences coding for the same CDR3. The chain carries TRBV4-1 and TRBJ1-1; D not certain. The CDR3 loop spans 13 amino acids. Looked up from germline, CDR1 is MGHRA and CDR2 is YSYEKL. Deletions cut 0 bases from V and 7 bases from J, with 9 bases between. CDR3 loop: CASSQDRRSEAFF. The CDR3, as DNA: TGCGCCAGCAGCCAAGATCGAAGGAGTGAAGCTTTCTTT.

This rearrangement joins TRBV7-3 to TRBJ1-6, with D possibly matching TRBD1 (6 bases). The CDR3 loop spans 17 amino acids. V lost 3 bases to trimming and J lost 4 bases, with 16 bases between them. CDR1 and CDR2 from the germline V gene are SGHTA and FQGTGA. Here the CDR3 reads CASSLEQGVGYNSPLHF. For the CDR3, the DNA is TGTGCCAGCAGCTTGGAACAGGGAGTGGGGTATAATTCACCCCTCCACTTT.

The rearrangement joins TRBV12-5 to TRBJ2-5; D might be TRBD2 (5 bases). The germline V gene encodes CDR1 LGHNT and CDR2 FRNRAP. V lost 11 bases and J lost 5, with 24 bases in between. This CDR3 is 15 amino acids long. For the CDR3, the DNA is TGTGCTTGTAGTAGGCCGGGATCTAATACTGAGACCCAGTACTTC. Translating gives CACSRPGSNTETQYF. Full variable domain (outside the CDR3, taken from reference TRBV12-5 and TRBJ2-5): DARVTQTPRHKVTEMGQEVTMRCQPILGHNTVFWYRQTMMQGLELLAYFRNRAPLDDSGMPKDRFSAEMPDATLATLKIQPSEPRDSAVYFCACSRPGSNTETQYFGPGTRLLVL.

The rearrangement uses TRBV6-6 and TRBJ1-1, with D possibly matching TRBD1 (5 bases). The CDR3 contains 13 residues. Per the germline V gene, CDR1 is MNHNY and CDR2 is SVGAGI (reference sequence). V was shortened by 10 bases and J by 3 bases, with 15 bases between the two germline ends. In DNA, the CDR3 is TGTGCCACCAGGGAGTCTGGAGACACTGAAGCTTTCTTT. Translating it yields CATRESGDTEAFF.

This clone was seen a handful of times. This chain joins TRBV5-8 and TRBJ2-7; D gene ambiguous. This CDR3 spans 15 amino acids. Germline CDR1 SGHTS, CDR2 YDEGEE. V was shortened by 4 bases and J by 4 bases, with 18 bases between the two germline ends. The CDR3 region has the DNA TGTGCCAGCAGCCCCTCGCGTGCCTCCTCATACGAGCAGTACTTC. Amino acids: CASSPSRASSYEQYF.

The chain is built from TRBV7-2 and TRBJ2-5, with 7 nucleotides matching TRBD1. This CDR3 region has 14 residues. Trimming removed 4 bases from V and 2 bases from J; junction bases left unmatched: 4. In germline, CDR1 is SGHTA, CDR2 FQGNSA. The CDR3 region is CASSSATGQETQYF. CDR3 DNA sequence: TGTGCCAGCAGCTCGGCGACAGGGCAAGAGACCCAGTACTTC.

The chain is built from TRBV4-1 and TRBJ1-2; 11 bases are a match to TRBD1. Germline V lookup: CDR1 MGHRA, CDR2 YSYEKL. The junction had 14 bases not matched to a gene; V was cut back by 3 bases and J by 8 bases. The CDR3 has 17 residues. CDR3 residues: CASSHSTRDRGSGGYTF. CDR3 bases: TGCGCCAGCAGCCATTCGACCCGGGACAGGGGGAGCGGCGGCTACACCTTC.

The genes are TRBV27 and TRBJ2-2, with 8 nucleotides matching TRBD1. The CDR3 length is 16 residues. The junction had 7 bases not matched to a gene; V was cut back by 5 bases and J by 2 bases. Germline lookup yields CDR1 MNHEY and CDR2 SMNVEV (reference sequence). The CDR3 bases are TGTGCCAGCAGTAACGCCGGACAGGGCAACACCGGGGAGCTGTTTTTT. Its translation: CASSNAGQGNTGELFF.

This clone showed up just a few times. The genes are TRBV5-4 and TRBJ2-7; D remains ambiguous. Germline V gene lookup returns CDR1 SGHNT and CDR2 YYREEE (reference sequence). V was pared by 1 base and J by 0 bases, with 14 bases between. The CDR3 is 16 residues long. CDR3 bases: TGTGCCAGCAGCTTGACTGGATGGGCCAGCTCCTACGAGCAGTACTTC. Protein sequence: CASSLTGWASSYEQYF.

The chain employs TRBV5-1 and TRBJ2-5; a weak D match, TRBD1 (6 bases). Germline V CDR1 and CDR2: SGHRS, YFSETQ. The CDR3 covers 14 residues. The ends were cut back, 0 bases at V and 2 bases at J, with 8 bases in the middle. The CDR3 nucleotides read TGCGCCAGCAGCTTGGAACAGGGTCAAGAGACCCAGTACTTC. This translates into CASSLEQGQETQYF.

The chain has TRBV30 and TRBJ2-7; 10 nucleotides match TRBD2. Germline V gene data show CDR1 as GTSNPN and CDR2 as SVGIG (reference sequence). Losses at the gene ends were 6 bases for V and 3 bases for J; bases not matched to a gene: 5. This CDR3 has 13 residues. As DNA, the CDR3 is TGTGCCTGCGGCACTAGCGGGGACTACGAGCAGTACTTC. It codes for CACGTSGDYEQYF.

The rearrangement links TRBV2 to TRBJ1-2; 7 positions agree with TRBD1. In germline, CDR1 is SNHLY, CDR2 FYNNEI. Trimming removed 6 bases from V and 4 bases from J; junction bases left unmatched: 8. This CDR3 is built from 14 residues. The CDR3, as DNA: TGTGCCAGCAGCGAAAACAGGGGAAGCTATGGCTACACCTTC. As protein: CASSENRGSYGYTF.

This clone was seen a few times. V and J are TRBV7-9 and TRBJ2-2; D is possibly TRBD1 (5 bases). V shed 3 bases and J shed 0 bases, with 8 bases lying between them. The CDR3 is 15 amino acids. CDR1 and CDR2 (germline): SEHNR, FQNEAQ (reference sequence). CDR3 amino acids: CASSLRQTNTGELFF. In nucleotides, the CDR3 is TGTGCCAGCAGCTTGAGACAGACGAACACCGGGGAGCTGTTTTTT.

The chain carries TRBV18 and TRBJ1-5; a possible D gene is TRBD1 (5 bases). The CDR3 has 13 amino acids. V was cut by 3 bases and J by 7 bases, with 10 bases left in between. CDR1 and CDR2 (germline): KGHSH, LQKENI. In nucleotides, the CDR3 is TGTGCCAGCTCACCCGACAGTATGCAGCCCCAGCATTTT. Its protein product is CASSPDSMQPQHF.

CDR3 amino acids: CASSLALGLAGGQETQYF. The CDR3 bases are TGTGCCAGCAGCTTAGCTTTGGGACTAGCGGGGGGCCAAGAGACCCAGTACTTC. The chain joins TRBV7-2 to TRBJ2-5, with TRBD2 identical over 15 bases. There are 18 residues in the CDR3. Germline V gene data show CDR1 as SGHTA and CDR2 as FQGNSA. J gave up 1 base and V 0 bases, and 3 bases lay outside the gene matches.

V gene TRBV2 combines with J gene TRBJ1-4; 12 nucleotides align to TRBD1. This CDR3 contains 16 residues. The V gene end was trimmed by 10 bases and the J gene end by 0 bases; junction bases not matched to a gene: 6. From germline, CDR1 is SNHLY and CDR2 FYNNEI. This CDR3 is CATPGQGASTNEKLFF. The CDR3 nucleotides are TGTGCCACGCCGGGACAGGGGGCCTCAACTAATGAAAAACTGTTTTTT.

This clone has just one count. The rearrangement links TRBV11-2 to TRBJ2-6; maybe TRBD1 (7 bases). Trimming shortened V by 5 bases and J by 0 bases, and 14 bases separated the two germline ends. The length of the CDR3 is 17 residues. The germline CDR1 and CDR2 sequences are SGHAT and FQNNGV. The CDR3 DNA follows: TGTGCCAGCAGCGGCGGGACAGCGAACTCTGGGGCCAACGTCCTGACTTTC. Its protein product is CASSGGTANSGANVLTF.

V and J are TRBV19 and TRBJ1-2; 11 bases are a match to TRBD1. From germline, CDR1 is LNHDA and CDR2 SQIVND (reference sequence). J gave up 4 bases and V 4 bases, and 11 bases lay outside the gene matches. The CDR3 is 17 amino acids. Written as DNA, the CDR3 is TGTGCCAGTAGTACCGGACAGGGGGCGCGGGGAAGCTATGGCTACACCTTC. Protein: CASSTGQGARGSYGYTF.

The chain recombines TRBV11-2 with TRBJ1-3; D ambiguous. CDR1 is SGHAT, CDR2 FQNNGV, per germline. The CDR3 is made up of 13 amino acids. V was clipped by 6 bases and J by 0 bases, with 6 bases between them. The CDR3 bases are TGTGCCAGCAGTTTCAACTCTGGAAACACCATATATTTT. It translates to CASSFNSGNTIYF.